This TCR beta chain originates from a study of blood T cell repertoires in COVID-19. A single count supports this clone. Sequenced by immunoSEQ multiplex PCR; TCRdb stores in-frame clones only, minus some. This sample yields about 24,000 clones, of which over 70% are seen a single time; around 25% belongs to the top ten. Material for sequencing was peripheral blood. The clonotype was recovered from a human donor with active COVID-19. The donor label of this sample is uncertain.

CDR3: CASSLEWGHGYTF. Here the CDR3 DNA reads TGTGCCAGCAGCTTAGAATGGGGGCATGGCTACACCTTC. The V and J genes are TRBV7-2 and TRBJ1-2; a weak D match, TRBD1 (6 bases). Deletions cut 1 base from V and 6 bases from J, with 9 bases between. This CDR3 contains 13 residues. The germline V gene encodes CDR1 SGHTA and CDR2 FQGNSA. Variable domain in full (rest from reference TRBV7-2 and TRBJ1-2): GAGVSQSPSNKVTEKGKDVELRCDPISGHTALYWYRQSLGQGLEFLIYFQGNSAPDKSGLPSDRFSAERTGGSVSTLTIQRTQQEDSAVYLCASSLEWGHGYTFGSGTRLTVV.